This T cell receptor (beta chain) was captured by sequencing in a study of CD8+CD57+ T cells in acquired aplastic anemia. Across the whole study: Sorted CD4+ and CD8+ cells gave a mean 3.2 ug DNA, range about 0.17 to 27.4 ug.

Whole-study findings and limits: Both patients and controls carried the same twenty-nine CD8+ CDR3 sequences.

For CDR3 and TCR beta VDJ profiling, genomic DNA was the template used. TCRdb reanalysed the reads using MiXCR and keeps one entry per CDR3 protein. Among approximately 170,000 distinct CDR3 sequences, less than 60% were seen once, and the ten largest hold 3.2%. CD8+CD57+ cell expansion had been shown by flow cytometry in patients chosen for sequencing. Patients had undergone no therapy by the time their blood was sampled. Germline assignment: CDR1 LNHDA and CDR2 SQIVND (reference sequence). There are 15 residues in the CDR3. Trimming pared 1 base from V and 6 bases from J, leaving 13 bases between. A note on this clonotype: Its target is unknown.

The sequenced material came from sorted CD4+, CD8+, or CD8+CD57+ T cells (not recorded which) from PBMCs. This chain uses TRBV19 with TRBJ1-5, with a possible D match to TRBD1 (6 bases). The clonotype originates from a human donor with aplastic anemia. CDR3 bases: TGTGCCAGTAGTATAGTCGGAGGGGGAGGTCAGCCCCAGCATTTT. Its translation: CASSIVGGGGQPQHF.